These 13 T cell receptor beta chains originate from one sample sequenced in a study of cytomegalovirus exposure and HLA in healthy donors. With 60 Vbeta and 13 Jbeta primers, the PCR was carried out. The data were produced by immunoSEQ multiplex PCR, yet TCRdb's version contains in-frame clones alone and is incomplete. This sample has 250,000 to 350,000 clones, with more than 80% found just once. Sequencing was done on a sample of PBMCs. These receptor sequences come from a middle-aged man in good health and CMV-seropositive.

This clone occurred once. The chain uses TRBV28 and TRBJ1-2, with D tentatively TRBD1 (6 bases). CDR1 MDHEN and CDR2 SYDVKM come from the germline V gene. The V end was cut by 6 bases, the J end by 2 bases, with 22 bases between. The CDR3 runs 17 residues. The CDR3 here is CASRIQGRGQVNYGYTF. As DNA, the CDR3 is TGTGCCAGCAGGATTCAGGGAAGGGGACAAGTGAACTATGGCTACACCTTC.

The rearrangement uses TRBV5-1 and TRBJ1-3; D might be TRBD1 (6 bases). The V end was cut by 4 bases, the J end by 0 bases, with 11 bases between. CDR1 SGHRS and CDR2 YFSETQ come from the germline V gene. CDR3 size: 15 residues. CDR3 residues: CASSVDRNSGNTIYF. CDR3 DNA sequence: TGCGCCAGCAGCGTCGACAGGAACTCTGGAAACACCATATATTTT.

V and J are TRBV7-9 and TRBJ2-1, with D perhaps matching TRBD2 (6 bases). Trimming pared 8 bases from V and 5 bases from J, leaving 13 bases between. CDR1 and CDR2 (germline): SEHNR, FQNEAQ (reference sequence). The CDR3 has 13 amino acids. CDR3 sequence (DNA): TGTGCCAGCGACTCGGGACTCCACAATGAGCAGTTCTTC. This translates into CASDSGLHNEQFF.

Worth noting for this clone: At one end the junction does not follow the germline gene, possibly because of a read error. The chain has TRBV7-9 and TRBJ1-1; 9 nucleotides align to TRBD1. Germline V CDR1 and CDR2: SEHNR, FQNEAQ (reference sequence). This CDR3 contains 15 residues. The CDR3 loop is CSSSGLDRGFAEAFF. CDR3 DNA: TGTTCCAGCAGCGGATTGGACAGGGGTTTCGCTGAAGCTTTCTTT.

The chain combines TRBV19 with TRBJ1-5; no reliable D call. Trimming left V 3 bases short and J 3 bases short, with 12 bases between. Germline loops: CDR1 LNHDA, CDR2 SQIVND (reference sequence). The CDR3 is 15 amino acids. CDR3 amino acids: CASSMAGLSNQPQHF. The CDR3, as DNA: TGTGCCAGTAGTATGGCAGGCCTCTCCAATCAGCCCCAGCATTTT.

The chain has TRBV5-4 and TRBJ2-1, with 9 bases matching TRBD2. With 4 bases clipped from V and 2 bases from J, the junction kept 4 bases outside the gene matches. CDR1 and CDR2 from the germline V gene are SGHNT and YYREEE (reference sequence). The CDR3 has 15 residues. CDR3 loop: CASSLGLATYNEQFF. CDR3 bases: TGTGCCAGCAGCCTGGGACTAGCCACCTACAATGAGCAGTTCTTC. Full variable domain (outside the CDR3, taken from reference TRBV5-4 and TRBJ2-1): ETGVTQSPTHLIKTRGQQVTLRCSSQSGHNTVSWYQQALGQGPQFIFQYYREEENGRGNFPPRFSGLQFPNYSSELNVNALELDDSALYLCASSLGLATYNEQFFGPGTRLTVL.

This clone was recorded a few times. The genes are TRBV19 and TRBJ1-4, with D tentatively TRBD1 (6 bases). From germline, CDR1 is LNHDA and CDR2 SQIVND (reference sequence). The ends were cut back, 1 base at V and 7 bases at J, with 19 bases in the middle. The CDR3 loop spans 17 amino acids. CDR3 nucleotide sequence: TGTGCCAGTAGTATAGTAATTCCGGGGGGCGATCCTGAAAAACTGTTTTTT. Translating gives CASSIVIPGGDPEKLFF.

J is TRBJ1-2 and V is TRBV30; a weak D match, TRBD1 (6 bases). The CDR3 has 18 residues. The V and J ends lost 1 base and 0 bases respectively, with 21 bases between them. Germline CDR1 is GTSNPN and CDR2 is SVGIG (reference sequence). CDR3 loop: CAWSALGQRRPPNYGYTF. CDR3 nucleotide sequence: TGTGCCTGGAGTGCTCTCGGACAGCGAAGACCCCCTAACTATGGCTACACCTTC.

DNA of the CDR3: TGTGCCACCAGCAGCGAGGAAAGGTGGGACACTGAAGCTTTCTTT. Amino acid sequence: CATSSEERWDTEAFF. This sequence joins TRBV15 and TRBJ1-1; D is unresolved. V lost 3 bases and J 3 bases, leaving 14 bases between the germline ends. This CDR3 comprises 15 residues. CDR1 is LNHNV and CDR2 is YYDKDF in the germline V gene (reference sequence). Complete variable domain (other parts from reference TRBV15 and TRBJ1-1): DAMVIQNPRYQVTQFGKPVTLSCSQTLNHNVMYWYQQKSSQAPKLLFHYYDKDFNNEADTPDNFQSRRPNTSFCFLDIRSPGLGDTAMYLCATSSEERWDTEAFFGQGTRLTVV.

This chain connects TRBV11-2 to TRBJ2-7, with 8 bases aligning to TRBD1. Trimming at V came to 3 bases and at J to 7 bases, leaving 8 bases not matched to a gene. The germline V gene has CDR1 SGHAT and CDR2 FQNNGV. This CDR3 is 14 amino acids long. As DNA, the CDR3 is TGTGCCAGCAGCTTGGGGCAGGGGGCTGGAGAGCAGTACTTC. It translates to CASSLGQGAGEQYF.

The J gene is TRBJ2-3, the V gene TRBV9, with 7 bases matching TRBD2. The germline gives CDR1 SGDLS, CDR2 YYNGEE. This CDR3 has 16 residues. The junction had 8 bases not matched to a gene; V was cut back by 0 bases and J by 4 bases. CDR3 region: CASSVDTSVLADTQYF. The DNA of the CDR3 is TGTGCCAGCAGCGTAGATACTAGCGTTTTGGCAGATACGCAGTATTTT.

The genes are TRBV5-1 and TRBJ2-7; TRBD2 is a possible D gene (6 bases). The CDR3 covers 14 residues. V was trimmed by 4 bases and J by 4 bases, leaving 15 bases between them. Germline lookup yields CDR1 SGHRS and CDR2 YFSETQ. The DNA of the CDR3 is TGCGCCAGCAGCAGAACCAGGGAGGTGTACGAGCAGTACTTC. Protein sequence: CASSRTREVYEQYF.

The J gene is TRBJ2-2, the V gene TRBV2, with 8 bases lining up with TRBD1. The CDR3 is 13 amino acids. Losses at the gene ends were 7 bases for V and 6 bases for J; bases not matched to a gene: 4. CDR1 is SNHLY, CDR2 FYNNEI, per germline. The CDR3 nucleotides are TGTGCCAGCACGGACAGGGAATCCGGGGAGCTGTTTTTT. It yields the protein CASTDRESGELFF.